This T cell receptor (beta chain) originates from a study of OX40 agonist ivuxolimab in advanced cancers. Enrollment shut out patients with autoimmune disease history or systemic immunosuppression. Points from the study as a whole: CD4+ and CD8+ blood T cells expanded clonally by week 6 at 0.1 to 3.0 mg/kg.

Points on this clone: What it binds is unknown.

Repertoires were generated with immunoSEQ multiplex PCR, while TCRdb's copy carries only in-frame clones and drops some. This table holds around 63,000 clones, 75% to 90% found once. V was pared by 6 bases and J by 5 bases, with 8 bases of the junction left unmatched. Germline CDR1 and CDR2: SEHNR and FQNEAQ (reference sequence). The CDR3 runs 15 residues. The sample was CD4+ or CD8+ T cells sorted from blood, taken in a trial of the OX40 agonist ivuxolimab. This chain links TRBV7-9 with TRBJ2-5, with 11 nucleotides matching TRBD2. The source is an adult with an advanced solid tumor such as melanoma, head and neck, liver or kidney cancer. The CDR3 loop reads CASRVAGGPRETQYF. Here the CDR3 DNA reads TGTGCCAGCAGGGTAGCGGGAGGGCCGAGGGAGACCCAGTACTTC.